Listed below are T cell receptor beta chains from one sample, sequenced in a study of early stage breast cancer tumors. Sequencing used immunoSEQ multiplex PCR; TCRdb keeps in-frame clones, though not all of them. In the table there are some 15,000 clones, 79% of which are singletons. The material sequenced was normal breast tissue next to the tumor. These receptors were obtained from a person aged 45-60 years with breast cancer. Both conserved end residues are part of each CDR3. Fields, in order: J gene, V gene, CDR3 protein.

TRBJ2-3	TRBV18	CASSPGLGGTDTQYF
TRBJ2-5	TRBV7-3	CASSITGQGRETQYF
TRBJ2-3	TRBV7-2	CASSSGLAGSDTQYF
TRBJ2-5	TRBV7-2	CASSWTSGGPGVGTQYF
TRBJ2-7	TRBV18	CASSPRAGLAGGISYEQYF
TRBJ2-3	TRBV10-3	CAIRGQGTDTQYF
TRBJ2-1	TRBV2	CASSGLAGNEQFF
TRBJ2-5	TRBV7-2	CASSPRTSGGVETQYF
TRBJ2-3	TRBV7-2	CASRLSSTDTQYF
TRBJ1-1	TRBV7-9	CASSPGARVAEAFF